The 18 T cell receptor beta chains below come from one sample, sequenced in a study of T-cell reconstitution after alpha-beta-depleted transplantation in children. The TCRbeta library incorporated unique molecular identifiers. TCRdb reanalysed the PCR reads using MiXCR and keeps one entry per CDR3 protein. The table lists hundreds of thousands of distinct CDR3 sequences, approximately 20% of them singletons. The material was PBMCs from the stem cell graft donor, obtained from the stem cell graft. The receptors were gathered from a human donor who donated a stem cell graft to a child with acute lymphoblastic leukemia.

This clonotype was picked up a small number of times. V and J are TRBV20-1 and TRBJ2-7, with TRBD1 matching over 9 bases. Germline V gene data show CDR1 as DFQATT and CDR2 as SNEGSKA (reference sequence). This CDR3 region has 14 residues. V trimming: 5 bases; J trimming: 9 bases; junction bases outside the gene matches: 14. The CDR3 reads CSASEPGQGRGQYF. CDR3 nucleotides: TGCAGTGCTTCAGAACCGGGACAGGGCCGAGGGCAGTACTTC.

This chain joins TRBV20-1 and TRBJ2-7, with 9 bases that match TRBD1. The V gene's germline CDR1 is DFQATT and CDR2 SNEGSKA (reference sequence). After removal of 2 bases from V and 5 bases from J, the junction contained 7 bases not matched to a gene. The CDR3 is 14 amino acids. This CDR3 reads CSARSGQGIHEQYF. The CDR3 DNA follows: TGCAGTGCTAGATCGGGACAGGGTATTCACGAGCAGTACTTC.

This clonotype was seen more than once but under ten times. CDR3 DNA: TGTGCCAGCAGGGGACTAGCGGGGTCCGGGGAGCTGTTTTTT. Its translation: CASRGLAGSGELFF. This chain connects TRBV25-1 to TRBJ2-2; TRBD2 agrees at 13 bases. CDR1 is MGHDK, CDR2 SYGVNS, per germline. V shed 6 bases, J shed 6 bases, and the junction held 1 base outside the gene matches. The CDR3 is made up of 14 amino acids.

The chain recombines TRBV4-2 with TRBJ2-5; tentative D call: TRBD1 (7 bases). V gave up 1 base and J gave up 1 base, with 10 bases separating them. This CDR3 comprises 15 residues. Germline V gene data show CDR1 as LGHNA and CDR2 as YNFKEQ. The CDR3 DNA reads as TGTGCCAGCAGCCAAGGCAGGGGGGCCCAAGAGACCCAGTACTTC. Encoded protein: CASSQGRGAQETQYF.

As for this clonotype: One end of the junction does not line up with germline, which may come from a read error. V usage is TRBV20-1 and J usage is TRBJ2-1; 7 bases are a match to TRBD1. The CDR3 length is 16 residues. Germline assignment: CDR1 DFQATT and CDR2 SNEGSKA (reference sequence). The CDR3 here is CCASKSPGTVFNEQFF. The CDR3 DNA reads as TGCTGTGCTAGCAAAAGCCCGGGGACAGTCTTCAATGAGCAGTTCTTC.

In this sample, this clonotype turned up a few times. The chain employs TRBV7-9 and TRBJ2-3; TRBD2 is a possible D gene (6 bases). Looked up from germline, CDR1 is SEHNR and CDR2 is FQNEAQ (reference sequence). V was trimmed by 5 bases and J by 2 bases, leaving 17 bases between them. The CDR3 spans 16 residues. Here the CDR3 DNA reads TGTGCCAGCAGCGCACCCGGGACTGAGGACACAGATACGCAGTATTTT. Protein product: CASSAPGTEDTDTQYF. Using reference TRBV7-9 and TRBJ2-3 for the parts outside the CDR3, the full variable domain is DTGVSQNPRHKITKRGQNVTFRCDPISEHNRLYWYRQTLGQGPEFLTYFQNEAQLEKSRLLSDRFSAERPKGSFSTLEIQRTEQGDSAMYLCASSAPGTEDTDTQYFGPGTRLTVL.

The sample holds a few counts of this clonotype. In DNA form, the CDR3 reads TGTGCCACCAGTGAGGGACAGGGGGAAGCGAACACTGAAGCTTTCTTT. This codes for CATSEGQGEANTEAFF. The chain has TRBV24-1 and TRBJ1-1; 11 bases match TRBD1. The CDR3 runs 16 residues. Germline V lookup: CDR1 KGHDR, CDR2 SFDVKD. With 4 bases clipped from V and 1 base from J, the junction kept 4 bases outside the gene matches.

This clonotype was counted only a few times. The chain combines TRBV6-1 with TRBJ2-2; 7 bases map to TRBD2. The CDR3 is 15 residues long. V shed 6 bases, J shed 5 bases, and the junction held 9 bases outside the gene matches. Germline loops: CDR1 MNHNS, CDR2 SASEGT. Here the CDR3 DNA reads TGTGCCAGCAGCCTTAGGGGTAGCGGGACCGGGGAGCTGTTTTTT. Encoded protein: CASSLRGSGTGELFF.

This clonotype was seen a few times. The chain uses TRBV5-1 and TRBJ1-1; 7 nucleotides agree with TRBD1. This CDR3 spans 16 amino acids. J was trimmed by 4 bases and V by 4 bases; bases with no gene match: 13. From germline, CDR1 is SGHRS and CDR2 YFSETQ. CDR3 sequence: CASSVDPTGTVTEAFF. As DNA, the CDR3 is TGCGCCAGCAGCGTCGACCCGACAGGGACAGTCACTGAAGCTTTCTTT.

This clonotype was observed a few times. V gene TRBV11-2 combines with J gene TRBJ2-1, with 7 bases fitting TRBD2. The CDR3 spans 19 residues. The junction had 16 bases not matched to a gene; V was cut back by 1 base and J by 4 bases. CDR1 is SGHAT and CDR2 is FQNNGV in the germline V gene. CDR3 coding DNA: TGTGCCAGCAGCTTAGGGGGTTATGGCGGGAGTTATCGATACAATGAGCAGTTCTTC. Translation: CASSLGGYGGSYRYNEQFF.

This clonotype was counted many times. This sequence joins TRBV7-3 and TRBJ2-3; D gene ambiguous. Looked up from germline, CDR1 is SGHTA and CDR2 is FQGTGA. The V end lost 5 bases, the J end lost 0 bases, and 9 bases lay between the germline ends. The CDR3 is 14 amino acids. CDR3 amino acids: CASSPLLSTDTQYF. The CDR3 nucleotides read TGTGCCAGCAGCCCCCTCTTAAGCACAGATACGCAGTATTTT. The complete variable domain, with remaining parts taken from reference TRBV7-3 and TRBJ2-3, reads GAGVSQTPSNKVTEKGKYVELRCDPISGHTALYWYRQSLGQGPEFLIYFQGTGAADDSGLPNDRFFAVRPEGSVSTLKIQRTERGDSAVYLCASSPLLSTDTQYFGPGTRLTVL.

This clonotype has at least ten counts. The chain couples TRBV20-1 to TRBJ1-2, with unresolved D. The V end was cut by 4 bases, the J end by 5 bases, with 8 bases between. The CDR3 extends over 11 amino acids. Germline V CDR1 and CDR2: DFQATT, SNEGSKA (reference sequence). DNA for the CDR3: TGCAGTGCTACCGGACCTTATGGCTACACCTTC. Its protein product is CSATGPYGYTF.

This sequence joins TRBV29-1 and TRBJ2-7; D is uncertain. Germline V CDR1 and CDR2: SQVTM, ANQGSEA. CDR3 length: 15 amino acids. The V end lost 3 bases, the J end lost 10 bases, and 25 bases lay between the germline ends. The CDR3: CSVDGPADGSFIQYF. The CDR3 bases are TGCAGCGTTGATGGGCCAGCCGATGGGTCTTTTATCCAGTACTTC.

This clonotype was counted a few times. The chain recombines TRBV7-9 with TRBJ1-1; no reliable D call. This CDR3 comprises 13 residues. Germline lookup yields CDR1 SEHNR and CDR2 FQNEAQ (reference sequence). CDR3 protein: CVTKEGGNTEAFF. The CDR3 nucleotides read TGTGTCACAAAAGAGGGAGGGAACACTGAAGCTTTCTTT.

At least ten counts were recorded for this clonotype. One end of the junction fails to match germline, which may point to a read error. The chain recombines TRBV5-1 with TRBJ1-2; tentative D call: TRBD1 (6 bases). This CDR3 is 13 amino acids long. Germline-derived CDR1 and CDR2 are SGHRS and YFSETQ. The CDR3 reads CASSLGGFYGYTF. The CDR3 DNA sequence: TGTGCCAGCAGTTTAGGGGGGTTTTATGGCTACACCTTC. Full variable domain (outside the CDR3, taken from reference TRBV5-1 and TRBJ1-2): KAGVTQTPRYLIKTRGQQVTLSCSPISGHRSVSWYQQTPGQGLQFLFEYFSETQRNKGNFPGRFSGRQFSNSRSEMNVSTLELGDSALYLCASSLGGFYGYTFGSGTRLTVV.

In its sample, this clonotype was seen many times. The chain carries TRBV5-1 and TRBJ2-1; the D is unclear. V dropped 2 bases and J dropped 9 bases, with 9 bases sitting between them. The CDR3 covers 12 residues. From germline, CDR1 is SGHRS and CDR2 YFSETQ. This CDR3 is CASSFISAEQFF. The CDR3 bases are TGCGCCAGCAGCTTCATTAGTGCTGAGCAGTTCTTC.

There are a few counts of this clonotype. Here the CDR3 reads CASSFGGGSAKNIQYF. The CDR3 DNA reads as TGTGCCAGCAGTTTCGGGGGGGGCAGTGCCAAAAACATTCAGTACTTC. The chain has TRBV12-3 or TRBV12-4 and TRBJ2-4, with 8 bases matching TRBD2. This CDR3 contains 16 residues. With 3 bases clipped from V and 1 base from J, the junction kept 5 bases outside the gene matches.

Notes on this clonotype: A much larger clone differs from this one at a single base, so this may be a read error. Here the CDR3 DNA reads TGTGCCAGCAGTTTAGGGGTGGGGTATAGCAATCAGCCCCACCATTTT. The encoded protein is CASSLGVGYSNQPHHF. The chain carries TRBV12-3 or TRBV12-4 and TRBJ1-5; D unclear. CDR3 size: 16 residues.